This T cell receptor beta chain was captured in a study of human T cells and chemical hapten exposure. Study summary: Alopecia universalis, totalis or areata was present in patients who were mostly female.

Findings of the study overall: A positive correlation with patch test score was shown by PT1 expanded TCR counts.

A note on this clonotype: As yet, its antigen is unknown.

Noted time point: patch test 1, 2 weeks after DPC sensitization. Stated treatment: therapeutic diphenylcyclopropenone sensitization with weekly scalp DPC. Blood collection happened ahead of applying each patch test. TCRdb re-analysed the RACE reads in MiXCR, keeping a single row per CDR3 protein. The table includes some 94,000 distinct CDR3 sequences, around an eighth detected once. Germline CDR1 reads MRHNA; CDR2 reads SNTAGT. The V gene end was trimmed by 5 bases and the J gene end by 5 bases; junction bases not matched to a gene: 13. The CDR3 contains 16 residues. The TCR was taken from a woman between 40 and 55 years old with alopecia areata. Some clones in this sample may be carry-over from other donors' samples. The chain is built from TRBV6-4 and TRBJ2-3; 7 bases fit TRBD2. The sequencing used whole blood, collected in connection with sensitization to the hapten diphenylcyclopropenone (DPC). The CDR3 sequence: CASSPHTAGDLDTQYF. The DNA for the CDR3 is TGTGCCAGCAGTCCCCATACGGCGGGAGACCTAGATACGCAGTATTTT.